These T cell receptor beta chains were read from a single sample in a study of T cell responses to AZD1222 COVID-19 vaccine. Profiled with immunoSEQ multiplex PCR; TCRdb holds only in-frame clones, not every one. The sample has 150,000 to 200,000 clones, approximately 90% seen once. Sequenced material: peripheral blood, taken on day 0 of AZD1222 vaccination. These receptors all stem from an adult in good health. The CDR3 runs from the conserved cysteine through the conserved F or W. Each record gives: J gene, V gene, clone size, D gene, CDR3 protein, CDR3 DNA. A D gene is named only where the DNA matches it firmly. Some rows mark clone size as missing; the rest say once, few, many or name a class of expanded clone.

J: TRBJ2-1; V: TRBV7-2; size: .; D: .; CDR3: CASSLQGTYNEQFF; DNA: TGTGCCAGCAGCTTACAGGGGACTTACAATGAGCAGTTCTTC
J: TRBJ1-5; V: TRBV19; size: .; D: .; CDR3: CASSLQGTRNQPQHF; DNA: TGTGCCAGTAGTCTACAGGGAACTCGGAATCAGCCCCAGCATTTT
J: TRBJ1-6; V: TRBV6-1; size: .; D: .; CDR3: CASSERGVLNSPLHF; DNA: TGTGCCAGCAGTGAGCGAGGGGTGTTAAATTCACCCCTCCACTTT
J: TRBJ1-6; V: TRBV5-4; size: .; D: TRBD1; CDR3: CASSWGQGASYNSPLHF; DNA: TGTGCCAGCAGTTGGGGGCAGGGGGCTTCCTATAATTCACCCCTCCACTTT
J: TRBJ1-1; V: TRBV3-1/TRBV3-2; size: .; D: .; CDR3: CASSPPGGTEAFF; DNA: TGTGCCAGCAGCCCCCCGGGGGGCACTGAAGCTTTCTTT
J: TRBJ1-5; V: TRBV6-2/TRBV6-3; size: .; D: .; CDR3: CASSASTEGRHQPQHF; DNA: TGTGCCAGCAGTGCCTCAACAGAGGGGAGGCATCAGCCCCAGCATTTT
J: TRBJ1-1; V: TRBV6-4; size: .; D: .; CDR3: CASSDHATGQSVAFF; DNA: TGTGCCAGCAGTGACCATGCGACCGGGCAGTCCGTAGCTTTCTTT
J: TRBJ2-7; V: TRBV12-3/TRBV12-4; size: .; D: .; CDR3: CASSTHYEQYF; DNA: TGTGCCAGCAGTACCCACTACGAGCAGTACTTC
J: TRBJ2-5; V: TRBV7-2; size: few; D: TRBD2; CDR3: CASSLARSGGQETQYF; DNA: TGTGCCAGCAGCTTAGCGCGTAGCGGGGGCCAAGAGACCCAGTACTTC
J: TRBJ2-5; V: TRBV7-9; size: .; D: TRBD2; CDR3: CASSPGLAGVQETQYF; DNA: TGTGCCAGCAGCCCTGGACTAGCGGGGGTCCAAGAGACCCAGTACTTC
J: TRBJ2-1; V: TRBV19; size: .; D: .; CDR3: CASSIDAGMSSYNEQFF; DNA: TGTGCCAGTAGTATAGACGCAGGGATGAGCTCCTACAATGAGCAGTTCTTC
J: TRBJ2-3; V: TRBV4-1; size: .; D: TRBD2; CDR3: CASSQDLHTSGGNTDTQYF; DNA: TGCGCCAGCAGCCAAGATCTTCATACTAGCGGGGGGAACACAGATACGCAGTATTTT
J: TRBJ2-7; V: TRBV2; size: .; D: .; CDR3: CASRLGTSSSYEQYF; DNA: TGTGCCAGCAGGCTCGGGACGTCCAGCTCCTACGAGCAGTACTTC
J: TRBJ1-3; V: TRBV7-2; size: .; D: TRBD1; CDR3: CASSPRTGLSGNTIYF; DNA: TGTGCCAGCAGCCCCCGGACAGGGTTGAGTGGAAACACCATATATTTT
J: TRBJ1-1; V: TRBV12-3/TRBV12-4; size: once; D: .; CDR3: CASSLRGGTEAFF; DNA: TGTGCCAGCAGTTTACGGGGGGGTACTGAAGCTTTCTTT
J: TRBJ2-1; V: TRBV7-9; size: .; D: .; CDR3: CASTPMPRIADSYNEQFF; DNA: TGTGCCAGCACCCCGATGCCCCGGATAGCGGACTCCTACAATGAGCAGTTCTTC
J: TRBJ2-1; V: TRBV7-8; size: .; D: .; CDR3: CASSSPRLSTLRDEQFF; DNA: TGTGCCAGCAGCTCCCCCCGACTAAGTACCCTTCGGGATGAGCAGTTCTTC
J: TRBJ2-5; V: TRBV14; size: .; D: TRBD1; CDR3: CASSHPDRVVQETQYF; DNA: TGTGCCAGCAGCCACCCGGACAGGGTGGTTCAAGAGACCCAGTACTTC
J: TRBJ2-3; V: TRBV7-9; size: .; D: .; CDR3: CASSLITDTQYF; DNA: TGTGCCAGCAGCTTGATTACAGATACGCAGTATTTT
J: TRBJ2-3; V: TRBV6-5; size: .; D: .; CDR3: CASSYLGDAQYF; DNA: TGTGCCAGCAGTTACTTAGGGGACGCGCAGTATTTT
J: TRBJ2-2; V: TRBV24-1; size: .; D: TRBD2; CDR3: CATSDVGGRTGELFF; DNA: TGTGCCACCAGTGATGTGGGGGGGAGGACCGGGGAGCTGTTTTTT
J: TRBJ2-1; V: TRBV4-3; size: .; D: .; CDR3: CASSQDHNEQFF; DNA: TGCGCCAGCAGCCAAGACCACAATGAGCAGTTCTTC
J: TRBJ1-2; V: TRBV4-2; size: .; D: .; CDR3: CASSQDPGTQNGYTF; DNA: TGTGCCAGCAGCCAAGACCCGGGGACCCAGAATGGCTACACCTTC
J: TRBJ2-7; V: TRBV11-1; size: .; D: TRBD2; CDR3: CASSFAGGSSYEQYF; DNA: TGTGCCAGCAGCTTCGCGGGGGGGAGCTCCTACGAGCAGTACTTC
J: TRBJ1-3; V: TRBV4-3; size: .; D: .; CDR3: CASSQGSESGNTIYF; DNA: TGCGCCAGCAGCCAAGGTTCAGAGTCTGGAAACACCATATATTTT
J: TRBJ1-6; V: TRBV19; size: .; D: TRBD1; CDR3: CASSIDRGRGSSYNSPLHF; DNA: TGTGCCAGTAGTATAGACAGGGGGCGGGGGAGCTCCTATAATTCACCCCTCCACTTT
J: TRBJ1-2; V: TRBV28; size: .; D: .; CDR3: CASSLVSSTRGGYTF; DNA: TGTGCCAGCAGTTTGGTTTCGTCCACCCGAGGGGGCTACACCTTC
J: TRBJ1-1; V: TRBV7-2; size: .; D: .; CDR3: CASSLAGNTEAFF; DNA: TGTGCCAGCAGCTTAGCGGGAAACACTGAAGCTTTCTTT
J: TRBJ2-3; V: TRBV29-1; size: .; D: .; CDR3: CSVLAASTDTQYF; DNA: TGCAGCGTCCTCGCGGCTAGCACAGATACGCAGTATTTT
J: TRBJ1-2; V: TRBV27; size: .; D: TRBD1; CDR3: CASSLSQGADYGYTF; DNA: TGTGCCAGCAGCCTCTCACAGGGGGCCGACTATGGCTACACCTTC
J: TRBJ1-4; V: TRBV3-1/TRBV3-2; size: few; D: TRBD1; CDR3: CASSPTDRGSKLFF; DNA: TGTGCCAGCAGCCCAACGGACAGGGGTAGTAAACTGTTTTTT
J: TRBJ1-3; V: TRBV7-2; size: once; D: .; CDR3: CASSLAMGPGNTIYF; DNA: TGTGCCAGCAGCTTAGCAATGGGGCCTGGAAACACCATATATTTT
J: TRBJ2-7; V: TRBV5-1; size: .; D: .; CDR3: CASSLAGTNSYEQYF; DNA: TGCGCCAGCAGCTTGGCCGGGACCAACTCCTACGAGCAGTACTTC
J: TRBJ1-2; V: TRBV15; size: .; D: .; CDR3: CATSRVGSGYTF; DNA: TGTGCCACCAGCAGGGTGGGGAGTGGCTACACCTTC
J: TRBJ2-6; V: TRBV5-6; size: once; D: TRBD1; CDR3: CASSLVVGTGSSGANVLTF; DNA: TGTGCCAGCAGCTTGGTTGTCGGGACAGGGTCCTCTGGGGCCAACGTCCTGACTTTC
J: TRBJ2-1; V: TRBV5-4; size: .; D: TRBD2; CDR3: CASSLSTGLAATNEQFF; DNA: TGTGCCAGCAGCCTATCCACGGGACTAGCGGCGACCAATGAGCAGTTCTTC
J: TRBJ2-1; V: TRBV11-2; size: .; D: .; CDR3: CASSFTIETYNEQFF; DNA: TGTGCCAGCAGCTTCACTATCGAAACTTACAATGAGCAGTTCTTC
J: TRBJ1-1; V: TRBV27; size: .; D: TRBD1; CDR3: CASSLITGQGTEAFF; DNA: TGTGCCAGCAGTTTAATCACGGGACAGGGGACTGAAGCTTTCTTT
J: TRBJ2-3; V: TRBV5-4; size: .; D: .; CDR3: CASSPEGPLRDTQYF; DNA: TGTGCCAGCAGCCCTGAGGGCCCACTCAGGGATACGCAGTATTTT
J: TRBJ2-1; V: TRBV7-9; size: .; D: TRBD2; CDR3: CASSRGLAGGKQFF; DNA: TGTGCCAGCAGTCGAGGACTAGCGGGGGGGAAGCAGTTCTTC
J: TRBJ1-6; V: TRBV7-9; size: .; D: .; CDR3: CAIGRDNSPLHF; DNA: TGTGCCATCGGGCGGGATAATTCACCCCTCCACTTT
J: TRBJ2-5; V: TRBV2; size: .; D: .; CDR3: CASSQETQYF; DNA: TGTGCCAGCAGCCAAGAGACCCAGTACTTC